This T cell receptor (beta chain) was captured in a study of blood T cell repertoires in COVID-19. About the study: T cells, B-cell-depleted T cells, or PBMCs provided the cDNA or gDNA that served as material.

Per the original data handling: Estimated nucleated cell counts came from reference gene primer amplification. The data were produced by immunoSEQ multiplex PCR, yet TCRdb's version contains in-frame clones alone and is incomplete. V, J and clone size are taken as reported in that table, and D and trimming were inferred from the DNA itself. The repertoire holds about 350,000 clones, with around 90% as singletons. Seattle's enrolled individuals joined amid active infection and were then monitored longitudinally. Material: peripheral blood. The receptor comes from a woman aged 60-75 years with COVID-19, enrolled during active disease.

CDR3 residues: CASSESADHCVNTEAFF. CDR3 nucleotides: TGCGCCAGCAGTGAGTCAGCGGACCACTGTGTGAACACTGAAGCTTTCTTT. The rearrangement links TRBV10-1 to TRBJ1-1, with unresolved D. V was pared by 0 bases and J by 0 bases, with 14 bases between. CDR1 and CDR2 (germline): WNHNN, SYGVQD (reference sequence). CDR3 length: 17 amino acids.